The following is a T cell receptor (beta chain) sequence with its context. Its antigen remains unidentified. A much larger clone differs from this one at a single base, so this may be a read error. In the study, sorted CD4+ and CD8+ blood T cells from patients with severe aplastic anemia and from healthy subjects underwent deep sequencing of TCR repertoires. Ficoll-Paque density gradient centrifugation was used to isolate peripheral blood mononuclear cells. Before DNA extraction, CD4+ and CD8+ T cells were sorted by FACS or by magnetic beads. The entry originates in a study of CD8+CD57+ T cells in acquired aplastic anemia (dated by TCRdb to the late 2010s). Concerning the study at large: On average, sorted CD4+ and CD8+ cells yielded 3 to 4 ug of extracted DNA, with a range of about 0.17 to 27.4 ug. Healthy donor samples averaged roughly 9.8 million reads for CD4+ and 11 million to 14 million for CD8+ cells.

V is shortened by 4 bases, J by 6 bases, and the region joining them spans 16 bases. The CDR3 contains 16 residues, cysteine and phenylalanine counted. The sequence is cut down to CDR3 DNA, 48 bases in frame from base 1. Results the study describes overall, beyond this receptor: Patients and healthy controls showed no significant difference in CD8+ Simpson's diversity (P=0.060). Around 30 CD8+ CDR3 sequences were shared between patients and controls but appeared highly expressed in patients and within their immunodominant clones.

Profiling of TCR beta VDJ combinations and CDR3 sequences used genomic DNA as the template. TCR repertoire sequencing was run on an Illumina HiSeq 2000. The paper's data handling went like this. Repertoires were assessed using TRBV/TRBJ rearrangement plots, CDR3 size and DJ length profiles, and Simpson's diversity index. The most abundant DNA sequence in the deep sequencing data was defined as the immunodominant clone. CDR3 amino acid sequences were screened for sharing across subjects and were compared with published repertoires and the VDJdb database. The public reads were reanalyzed by TCRdb: fastp trimming at Q25, MiXCR alignment, in-frame beta chains only. Rows with one shared CDR3 protein collapse into an entry with the most common genes and DNA. TCRdb, not the original authors, processed these V and J calls. A total of 200,000 to 250,000 distinct CDR3 sequences appear in this sample, 30% to 40% of them only once. Approximately 1.2% of the sample lies in the top ten.

Material for sequencing was sorted CD4+, CD8+, or CD8+CD57+ T cells (not recorded which) from PBMCs. The clonotype comes from a human donor in good health, serving as a control. The chain is encoded by TRBV12-3 or TRBV12-4 joined to TRBJ1-6; the D gene cannot be named for sure. The DNA reads as follows: TGTGCCAGCAGTTATAGGAGGGTTAGGAGTAATTCACCCCTCCACTTT. This codes for CASSYRRVRSNSPLHF.